Below are 27 T cell receptor beta chains sequenced from a single sample in a study of blood T cell repertoires in COVID-19. Profiled with immunoSEQ multiplex PCR; TCRdb holds only in-frame clones, not every one. This table has 65,000 to 80,000 clones, about 89% appearing once. Sequences were obtained from peripheral blood. Receptors originate from a man aged 50 to 60 with active COVID-19.

V usage is TRBV5-4 and J usage is TRBJ1-2; 7 nucleotides align to TRBD1. Germline lookup yields CDR1 SGHNT and CDR2 YYREEE (reference sequence). The V and J ends lost 2 bases and 4 bases, in that order; junction bases with no gene match: 5. This CDR3 is 14 amino acids long. The CDR3 here is CASSLGQAVYGYTF. The CDR3 region has the DNA TGTGCCAGCAGCTTAGGACAGGCCGTCTATGGCTACACCTTC.

The chain employs TRBV14 and TRBJ2-7, with TRBD1 matching 11 bases. Germline V gene data show CDR1 as SGHDN and CDR2 as FVKESK. Trimming cost V 4 bases and J 4 bases; bases outside gene matches: 6. The CDR3 sequence is 15 residues long. The CDR3 loop is CASSRKGQGGYEQYF. The CDR3 DNA is TGTGCCAGCAGCCGTAAGGGACAGGGGGGTTACGAGCAGTACTTC.

The rearrangement uses TRBV11-1 and TRBJ1-6, with D perhaps TRBD1 (6 bases). The germline V and J ends were trimmed by 5 bases and 4 bases, with 15 bases remaining between them. The germline CDR1 and CDR2 sequences are SGHAT and FQDESV (reference sequence). CDR3 length equals 16 residues. In nucleotides, the CDR3 is TGTGCCAGCAGCCGCGGGAGGGGGTCATATAATTCACCCCTCCACTTT. Translated, it gives CASSRGRGSYNSPLHF.

The CDR3 region has the DNA TGTGCCAAACTAGAGAGCGGGAGGGACACAGATACGCAGTATTTT. Its translation: CAKLESGRDTDTQYF. V usage is TRBV2 and J usage is TRBJ2-3; 10 bases line up with TRBD2. V trimming: 10 bases; J trimming: 2 bases; junction bases outside the gene matches: 9. The CDR3 sequence is 15 residues long. Germline-derived CDR1 and CDR2 are SNHLY and FYNNEI.

CDR3 sequence reads: CASSLALRSEQYF. The DNA of the CDR3 is TGTGCCAGCAGTTTAGCGCTCAGGTCGGAGCAGTACTTC. The chain links TRBV12-3 or TRBV12-4 to TRBJ2-7; no clear D gene. V lost 0 bases, J lost 7 bases, and 10 bases lay in between. The CDR3 is made up of 13 amino acids.

This chain joins TRBV24-1 and TRBJ2-6; D is undetermined. The CDR3 runs 14 residues. From germline, CDR1 is KGHDR and CDR2 SFDVKD. V gave up 10 bases and J gave up 0 bases, with 9 bases separating them. CDR3 in DNA: TGTGCCACAGAAGCCCGCTCTGGGGCCAACGTCCTGACTTTC. It translates to CATEARSGANVLTF.

This sequence joins TRBV18 and TRBJ1-6; possible D gene TRBD1, 5 bases. V lost 2 bases and J 7 bases, leaving 18 bases between the germline ends. Germline CDR1 is KGHSH and CDR2 is LQKENI. The CDR3 sequence is 17 residues long. The CDR3 loop reads CASSPLPSAGPNSPLHF. The CDR3, as DNA: TGTGCCAGCTCACCATTACCGTCAGCAGGGCCGAATTCACCCCTCCACTTT.

There are a few counts of this clone. The chain couples TRBV19 to TRBJ2-7, with D possibly being TRBD1 (5 bases). The CDR3 loop spans 12 amino acids. Deletions cut 10 bases from V and 0 bases from J, with 10 bases between. Looked up from germline, CDR1 is LNHDA and CDR2 is SQIVND (reference sequence). CDR3 amino acids: CAKPGCSYEQYF. The CDR3 nucleotides are TGTGCCAAACCAGGGTGCTCCTACGAGCAGTACTTC.

The chain has TRBV28 and TRBJ2-7, with 10 bases lining up with TRBD1. The CDR3 extends over 15 amino acids. Germline assignment: CDR1 MDHEN and CDR2 SYDVKM. Trimming took 6 bases from V and 2 from J; bases not matched to a gene: 7. This chain's CDR3 is CASRSAGTGAYEQYF. CDR3 nucleotides: TGTGCCAGCAGGTCTGCCGGGACAGGGGCCTACGAGCAGTACTTC.

The chain is built from TRBV16 and TRBJ2-1; D unclear. With 0 bases removed from V and 6 bases from J, the gap between germline ends came to 12 bases. From germline, CDR1 is KGHSY and CDR2 FQNENV. This CDR3 spans 15 amino acids. The CDR3, as DNA: TGTGCCAGCAGCCAATCGAGGCAGTCCAGCAATGAGCAGTTCTTC. Protein sequence: CASSQSRQSSNEQFF.

The gene calls are TRBV5-1 and TRBJ2-1; 7 bases align to TRBD2. CDR1 SGHRS and CDR2 YFSETQ come from the germline V gene. CDR3 size: 13 residues. Trimming at V came to 6 bases and at J to 4 bases, leaving 4 bases not matched to a gene. The CDR3 nucleotides are TGCGCCAGCAACCCGGGACTATACAATGAGCAGTTCTTC. Protein sequence: CASNPGLYNEQFF.

This chain uses TRBV21-1 with TRBJ2-7; the table's D gene call, TRBD1, was not cross checked with the DNA. TRBV21-1 is a recognized pseudogene. CDR3 length: 15 amino acids. The CDR3 here is CASSNGQGLTYEQYF. DNA of the CDR3: TGTGCCAGCAGCAACGGACAGGGGTTAACCTACGAGCAGTACTTC.

A few counts support this clone. This chain connects TRBV18 to TRBJ2-2; 9 bases line up with TRBD2. The germline gives CDR1 KGHSH, CDR2 LQKENI. CDR3 length equals 15 residues. V lost 5 bases, J lost 1 base, and 2 bases stayed unmatched. CDR3 coding DNA: TGTGCCAGCTCATCAGCGGGAGGGAACACCGGGGAGCTGTTTTTT. This gives the protein CASSSAGGNTGELFF.

By share, this clone counts as medium-sized. The rearrangement uses TRBV19 and TRBJ2-7; 8 bases agree with TRBD1. Germline V gene sequence: CDR1 LNHDA, CDR2 SQIVND (reference sequence). The CDR3 is 16 residues long. The V segment lost 3 bases and the J segment 5 bases; nucleotides outside the gene matches: 12. CDR3 residues: CASSISFQGARNEQYF. DNA for the CDR3: TGTGCCAGTAGTATCTCCTTTCAGGGGGCTCGGAACGAGCAGTACTTC.

The J gene is TRBJ2-6, the V gene TRBV9; tentative D call: TRBD2 (6 bases). V was clipped by 4 bases and J by 0 bases, with 17 bases between them. Per germline, CDR1 SGDLS and CDR2 YYNGEE. The CDR3 consists of 18 residues. The CDR3 protein is CASSPPEGHNSGANVLTF. The CDR3 DNA sequence: TGTGCCAGCAGCCCCCCGGAGGGCCATAACTCTGGGGCCAACGTCCTGACTTTC.

The V gene is TRBV4-1, the J gene TRBJ2-7; possible D gene TRBD2, 5 bases. The germline CDR1 and CDR2 sequences are MGHRA and YSYEKL. Between the trimmed V and J ends, which lost 1 base and 3 bases, there was a span of 13 bases. The CDR3 consists of 15 residues. DNA for the CDR3: TGCGCCAGCAGCCAAGTTTCGAGGGCAGGCTACGAGCAGTACTTC. Translating gives CASSQVSRAGYEQYF.

This clone has more than one count but fewer than ten. The chain employs TRBV7-3 and TRBJ2-5; 14 bases match TRBD2. Germline V CDR1 and CDR2: SGHTA, FQGTGA. The CDR3 contains 16 residues. V lost 5 bases, J lost 5 bases, and 7 bases stayed unmatched. The CDR3 DNA reads as TGTGCCAGCAGCCCCCGGACTAGCGGGGGGATGGAGACCCAGTACTTC. This translates into CASSPRTSGGMETQYF.

The CDR3 nucleotides read TGTGCCAGCAGCGTAGGTTACAGTGACACCGGGGAGCTGTTTTTT. Translating gives CASSVGYSDTGELFF. The V call is TRBV9, the J call TRBJ2-2; D not resolved. CDR3 length: 15 amino acids. CDR1 SGDLS and CDR2 YYNGEE come from the germline V gene. V lost 0 bases, J lost 3 bases, and 9 bases lay in between.

This clone has only a few counts. The chain is built from TRBV6-1 and TRBJ1-6; D possibly corresponds to TRBD1 (6 bases). Germline lookup yields CDR1 MNHNS and CDR2 SASEGT. CDR3 length: 13 amino acids. Trimming removed 3 bases from V and 13 bases from J, with 13 bases in between. CDR3 in amino acids: CASSEGHYLPLHF. DNA for the CDR3: TGTGCCAGCAGTGAGGGACATTATCTTCCCCTCCACTTT.

V gene TRBV5-1 combines with J gene TRBJ1-1; 7 bases fit TRBD1. Trimming took 4 bases from V and 0 from J; bases not matched to a gene: 9. The CDR3 contains 16 residues. Germline assignment: CDR1 SGHRS and CDR2 YFSETQ. The CDR3 DNA reads TGCGCCAGCAGCCTTGGGACAGAAAATTTGAACACTGAAGCTTTCTTT. It specifies CASSLGTENLNTEAFF.

This clone has just a few counts. This chain joins TRBV5-1 and TRBJ2-5; maybe TRBD2 (5 bases). V shed 4 bases and J shed 3 bases, with 10 bases lying between them. CDR1 is SGHRS, CDR2 YFSETQ, per germline. This CDR3 is built from 13 residues. The CDR3 region is CASSKEAEETQYF. The CDR3, as DNA: TGCGCCAGCAGCAAGGAGGCGGAAGAGACCCAGTACTTC.

This chain connects TRBV9 to TRBJ1-1; D ambiguous. The V gene lost 0 bases and the J gene lost 2 bases, with 11 bases spanning the gap. The CDR3 length is 15 residues. The germline gives CDR1 SGDLS, CDR2 YYNGEE. The CDR3 reads CASSVDTYPNTEAFF. For the CDR3, the DNA is TGTGCCAGCAGCGTAGATACATATCCCAACACTGAAGCTTTCTTT.

The V gene is TRBV18, the J gene TRBJ1-1, with D perhaps TRBD1 (5 bases). The CDR3 extends over 12 amino acids. Trimming removed 3 bases at V and 6 bases at J, with 8 bases between. The germline CDR1 and CDR2 sequences are KGHSH and LQKENI. The CDR3 coding sequence is TGTGCCAGCTCACCGGGGCAACCTGAAGCTTTCTTT. Encoded protein: CASSPGQPEAFF.

The chain joins TRBV28 to TRBJ2-3; tentatively, D is TRBD2 (6 bases). Germline CDR1 MDHEN, CDR2 SYDVKM. Trimming left V 4 bases short and J 2 bases short, with 16 bases between. This CDR3 is built from 16 residues. The DNA of the CDR3 is TGTGCCAGCAGTTCCCAAAGAGGGACTTACACAGATACGCAGTATTTT. Residues: CASSSQRGTYTDTQYF.

This rearrangement joins TRBV15 to TRBJ2-2, with D unclear. The CDR3 length is 13 residues. V lost 0 bases to trimming and J lost 6 bases, with 5 bases between them. Germline V gene lookup returns CDR1 LNHNV and CDR2 YYDKDF (reference sequence). CDR3 sequence: CATSRDHPGELFF. CDR3 nucleotides: TGTGCCACCAGCAGAGATCATCCCGGGGAGCTGTTTTTT.

The V and J genes are TRBV4-3 and TRBJ2-3; 13 bases align to TRBD2. Germline-derived CDR1 and CDR2 are LGHNA and YSLEER. The CDR3 totals 19 residues. The trim removed 1 base at V and 7 bases at J, leaving 14 bases unmatched. This chain's CDR3 is CASSQVPGLAGRDRNTQYF. Here the CDR3 DNA reads TGCGCCAGCAGCCAAGTTCCGGGACTAGCGGGACGGGATAGGAATACGCAGTATTTT.

The gene calls are TRBV27 and TRBJ2-7; TRBD2 might be the D (5 bases). The CDR3 consists of 18 residues. Germline V gene data show CDR1 as MNHEY and CDR2 as SMNVEV (reference sequence). V was shortened by 2 bases and J by 1 base, with 21 bases between the two germline ends. The CDR3 DNA follows: TGTGCCAGCAGTTTAAGGACGCCCCTCGGAGGAGCGTCCTACGAGCAGTACTTC. Amino acid sequence: CASSLRTPLGGASYEQYF.